These T cell receptor beta chains were read from a single sample in a study of blood T cell repertoires in COVID-19. Profiled with immunoSEQ multiplex PCR; TCRdb holds only in-frame clones, not every one. This table has some 80,000 clones, almost 85% appearing once. Sequencing was performed on peripheral blood. The receptors stem from a human donor in a cohort sampled during active COVID-19. The CDR3 runs from the conserved cysteine through the conserved F or W. D genes are given only for firm matches. The size field is filled for only some rows; it gives once, few, many or a size class.

cdr3_length: 13
clone_size: .
v_call: TRBV25-1
j_call: TRBJ2-7
d_call: TRBD1
cdr3_aa: CASFKTGAYEQYF
cdr3_nt: TGTGCCAGTTTTAAGACAGGGGCCTACGAGCAGTACTTC

cdr3_length: 14
clone_size: .
v_call: TRBV7-3
j_call: TRBJ2-1
d_call: TRBD2
cdr3_aa: CASATSGQYNEQFF
cdr3_nt: TGTGCCAGCGCGACTAGCGGGCAATACAATGAGCAGTTCTTC

cdr3_length: 14
clone_size: .
v_call: TRBV10-1
j_call: TRBJ1-1
d_call: TRBD1
cdr3_aa: CASSETGGGTEAFF
cdr3_nt: TGCGCCAGCAGTGAGACAGGGGGGGGCACTGAAGCTTTCTTT

cdr3_length: 15
clone_size: .
v_call: TRBV9
j_call: TRBJ1-4
d_call: .
cdr3_aa: CASSVGTGVQEKLFF
cdr3_nt: TGTGCCAGCAGCGTAGGGACGGGGGTTCAGGAAAAACTGTTTTTT

cdr3_length: 15
clone_size: .
v_call: TRBV5-1
j_call: TRBJ2-7
d_call: TRBD2
cdr3_aa: CASSLTSGASYEQYF
cdr3_nt: TGCGCCAGCAGCTTAACTAGCGGGGCGTCCTACGAGCAGTACTTC

cdr3_length: 12
clone_size: few
v_call: TRBV6-5
j_call: TRBJ2-7
d_call: .
cdr3_aa: CASRPGKSEQYF
cdr3_nt: TGTGCCAGCAGACCAGGTAAATCAGAGCAGTACTTC

cdr3_length: 16
clone_size: few
v_call: TRBV5-4
j_call: TRBJ2-3
d_call: .
cdr3_aa: CASSLPATNRKNTQYF
cdr3_nt: TGTGCCAGCAGCTTGCCGGCAACCAACAGAAAGAATACGCAGTATTTT

cdr3_length: 14
clone_size: .
v_call: TRBV6-1
j_call: TRBJ1-5
d_call: .
cdr3_aa: CASSERPEAQPQHF
cdr3_nt: TGTGCCAGCAGTGAAAGGCCGGAGGCTCAGCCCCAGCATTTT

cdr3_length: 13
clone_size: .
v_call: TRBV9
j_call: TRBJ2-3
d_call: TRBD1
cdr3_aa: CASRGQGPDTQYF
cdr3_nt: TGTGCCAGCAGGGGACAGGGTCCAGATACGCAGTATTTT

cdr3_length: 13
clone_size: once
v_call: TRBV6-5
j_call: TRBJ2-5
d_call: TRBD1
cdr3_aa: CASSRTGKETQYF
cdr3_nt: TGTGCCAGCAGTCGGACAGGGAAGGAGACCCAGTACTTC

cdr3_length: 19
clone_size: .
v_call: TRBV19
j_call: TRBJ2-1
d_call: TRBD2
cdr3_aa: CASSMMASGGPGIHNEQFF
cdr3_nt: TGTGCCAGTAGTATGATGGCCAGCGGGGGGCCGGGGATCCACAATGAGCAGTTCTTC

cdr3_length: 14
clone_size: .
v_call: TRBV3-1/TRBV3-2
j_call: TRBJ2-3
d_call: .
cdr3_aa: CASSPLPHTDTQYF
cdr3_nt: TGTGCCAGCAGCCCCCTCCCACACACAGATACGCAGTATTTT

cdr3_length: 14
clone_size: .
v_call: TRBV19
j_call: TRBJ1-1
d_call: .
cdr3_aa: CASSIGTVNTEAFF
cdr3_nt: TGTGCCAGTAGTATAGGGACAGTGAACACTGAAGCTTTCTTT

cdr3_length: 14
clone_size: .
v_call: TRBV7-9
j_call: TRBJ1-4
d_call: .
cdr3_aa: CASSLSTSNEKLFF
cdr3_nt: TGTGCCAGCAGCTTATCCACATCTAATGAAAAACTGTTTTTT

cdr3_length: 16
clone_size: .
v_call: TRBV9
j_call: TRBJ2-3
d_call: TRBD2
cdr3_aa: CASSVEGGGAGDTQYF
cdr3_nt: TGTGCCAGCAGCGTAGAAGGCGGGGGGGCTGGAGATACGCAGTATTTT

cdr3_length: 16
clone_size: .
v_call: TRBV15
j_call: TRBJ2-3
d_call: TRBD2
cdr3_aa: CATSRDIPGGSDTQYF
cdr3_nt: TGTGCCACCAGCAGAGATATCCCGGGGGGATCAGATACGCAGTATTTT

cdr3_length: 12
clone_size: .
v_call: TRBV10-1
j_call: TRBJ2-1
d_call: .
cdr3_aa: CASQGLYNEQFF
cdr3_nt: TGCGCCAGCCAGGGGCTCTACAATGAGCAGTTCTTC

cdr3_length: 14
clone_size: .
v_call: TRBV11-2
j_call: TRBJ1-1
d_call: TRBD1
cdr3_aa: CASSLQWAGGRAFF
cdr3_nt: TGTGCCAGCAGCTTACAGTGGGCAGGGGGTCGAGCTTTCTTT

cdr3_length: 16
clone_size: .
v_call: TRBV5-1
j_call: TRBJ1-1
d_call: .
cdr3_aa: CASGKQTGPSNTEAFF
cdr3_nt: TGCGCCAGCGGCAAACAGACAGGCCCCTCGAACACTGAAGCTTTCTTT

cdr3_length: 13
clone_size: .
v_call: TRBV5-1
j_call: TRBJ2-7
d_call: TRBD1
cdr3_aa: CASNPGQGYEQYF
cdr3_nt: TGCGCCAGCAATCCGGGACAGGGGTACGAGCAGTACTTC

cdr3_length: 13
clone_size: .
v_call: TRBV7-9
j_call: TRBJ1-2
d_call: .
cdr3_aa: CASSLTSRGGYTF
cdr3_nt: TGTGCCAGCAGCCTTACGAGCCGCGGTGGCTACACCTTC

cdr3_length: 15
clone_size: .
v_call: TRBV2
j_call: TRBJ1-1
d_call: TRBD1
cdr3_aa: CASSEGRGPTPEAFF
cdr3_nt: TGTGCCAGCAGTGAGGGCAGGGGGCCGACGCCTGAAGCTTTCTTT

cdr3_length: 13
clone_size: .
v_call: TRBV18
j_call: TRBJ1-1
d_call: .
cdr3_aa: CASSRSEEAEAFF
cdr3_nt: TGTGCCAGCTCACGTAGTGAGGAGGCTGAAGCTTTCTTT

cdr3_length: 14
clone_size: .
v_call: TRBV7-3
j_call: TRBJ2-7
d_call: TRBD1
cdr3_aa: CASSLTGSVHEQYF
cdr3_nt: TGTGCCAGCAGCCTGACAGGGAGCGTCCACGAGCAGTACTTC

cdr3_length: 14
clone_size: .
v_call: TRBV9
j_call: TRBJ1-6
d_call: .
cdr3_aa: CASSQDQGNSPLHF
cdr3_nt: TGTGCCAGCAGCCAGGACCAGGGTAATTCACCCCTCCACTTT

cdr3_length: 14
clone_size: .
v_call: TRBV7-6
j_call: TRBJ2-7
d_call: TRBD1
cdr3_aa: CASSTRQGSYEQYF
cdr3_nt: TGTGCCAGCAGCACCCGACAGGGATCCTACGAGCAGTACTTC

cdr3_length: 14
clone_size: .
v_call: TRBV5-8
j_call: TRBJ1-5
d_call: TRBD1
cdr3_aa: CASSLRQGNQPQHF
cdr3_nt: TGTGCCAGCAGCCTTCGACAGGGGAATCAGCCCCAGCATTTT